The 21 T cell receptor beta chains in this list originate from one sample, sequenced in a study of T cell repertoires in cytomegalovirus infection. Antigens for these TCRs are unknown. A single record per CDR3 protein comes from TCRdb applying MiXCR to the reads. The sample lists about 830,000 distinct CDR3 sequences, 30% to 35% occurring once. The starting material was cultured CD8+ T cells from PBMCs, obtained from culture after CMV antigen stimulation. The receptors come from a human donor in good health (CMV status not recorded). Some clones in this sample may be carry-over from other donors' samples.

The chain combines TRBV27 with TRBJ2-5; perhaps D is TRBD1 or TRBD2 (6 bases each). The CDR3 is made up of 15 amino acids. Deletions cut 7 bases from V and 1 base from J, with 16 bases between. Per the germline V gene, CDR1 is MNHEY and CDR2 is SMNVEV (reference sequence). The CDR3 protein is CASTVGGGPQETQYF. In nucleotides, the CDR3 is TGTGCCAGCACCGTGGGTGGGGGGCCCCAAGAGACCCAGTACTTC.

This clonotype was counted between two and nine times. The gene calls are TRBV6-1 and TRBJ2-7, with TRBD1 identical over 9 bases. V gave up 6 bases and J gave up 6 bases; unmatched junction bases: 6. Germline CDR1 reads MNHNS; CDR2 reads SASEGT. The length of the CDR3 is 13 residues. CDR3 sequence (DNA): TGTGCCAGCAGCGAGGGACAGGGTGGCGAGCAGTACTTC. Encoded protein: CASSEGQGGEQYF.

Turning to this clonotype: The junction departs from germline at one end; a sequencing error may be responsible. This chain links TRBV27 with TRBJ1-5; D is unresolved. Germline CDR1 is MNHEY and CDR2 is SMNVEV (reference sequence). The CDR3 consists of 13 residues. CDR3 sequence: CASSLVWDQPRHF. CDR3 sequence (DNA): TGTGCCAGCAGTTTAGTGTGGGATCAGCCCCGGCATTTT.

This clonotype has a count of ten or more. One junction end does not reproduce the germline sequence, and a read error may be involved. The chain couples TRBV7-7 to TRBJ1-1; D uncertain. The CDR3 totals 15 residues. The germline V gene encodes CDR1 SSHAT and CDR2 FNYEAQ (reference sequence). The CDR3 sequence: CASRARAQVLTEAFF. For the CDR3, the DNA is TGTGCTAGCAGAGCCCGAGCTCAGGTCCTCACTGAAGCTTTCTTT.

This clonotype has a count of ten or more. In DNA, the CDR3 is TGTGCCAGCAGCTTAGGGGCAAGTCCGGGAAACACCATATATTTT. It encodes CASSLGASPGNTIYF. The chain joins TRBV7-3 to TRBJ1-3; D may be TRBD1 (5 bases). Germline lookup yields CDR1 SGHTA and CDR2 FQGTGA. V gave up 2 bases and J gave up 4 bases, with 12 bases separating them. The CDR3 is 15 amino acids. Filled out from reference TRBV7-3 and TRBJ1-3, the complete variable domain reads GAGVSQTPSNKVTEKGKYVELRCDPISGHTALYWYRQSLGQGPEFLIYFQGTGAADDSGLPNDRFFAVRPEGSVSTLKIQRTERGDSAVYLCASSLGASPGNTIYFGEGSWLTVV.

V gene TRBV28 combines with J gene TRBJ1-1; D remains ambiguous. Germline V lookup: CDR1 MDHEN, CDR2 SYDVKM. CDR3 length: 12 residues. Trimming pared 5 bases from V and 8 bases from J, leaving 12 bases between. CDR3 in amino acids: CASSTPPAEAFF. The CDR3 DNA follows: TGTGCCAGCAGTACGCCGCCCGCCGAAGCTTTCTTT.

This clonotype has a handful of counts. This sequence joins TRBV6-1 and TRBJ2-5; a weak D match, TRBD1 (6 bases). In germline, CDR1 is MNHNS, CDR2 SASEGT. This CDR3 spans 15 amino acids. V lost 0 bases and J 6 bases, leaving 14 bases between the germline ends. CDR3 sequence: CASSEAPGRGQTQYF. CDR3 nucleotide sequence: TGTGCCAGCAGTGAAGCTCCCGGCAGGGGCCAGACCCAGTACTTC.

The V call is TRBV11-3, the J call TRBJ1-1; D is unresolved. The CDR3 extends over 18 amino acids. V was clipped by 0 bases and J by 6 bases, with 23 bases between them. CDR1 is SGHNT, CDR2 YENEEA, per germline. The CDR3 coding sequence is TGTGCCAGCAGCTTAGATCTGGCTGCCGTACTACCCCTTGCTGAAGCTTTCTTT. Translated, it gives CASSLDLAAVLPLAEAFF.

This clonotype was counted many times. This chain links TRBV7-6 with TRBJ2-2, with a possible D match to TRBD1 (5 bases). The CDR3 extends over 15 amino acids. Germline V CDR1 and CDR2: SGHVS, FNYEAQ. V lost 4 bases and J 1 base, leaving 10 bases between the germline ends. CDR3 region: CASSSLGQNTGELFF. The CDR3 DNA reads TGTGCCAGCAGCTCCCTTGGACAGAACACCGGGGAGCTGTTTTTT.

This clonotype has just a few counts. The chain links TRBV12-3 or TRBV12-4 to TRBJ2-1; D is ambiguous. Trimming took 1 base from V and 6 from J, leaving 7 bases between them. The CDR3 has 13 residues. CDR3 in amino acids: CASSLGWRNEQFF. The DNA of the CDR3 is TGTGCCAGCAGTTTAGGATGGCGCAATGAGCAGTTCTTC.

This clonotype was seen a handful of times. V usage is TRBV6-2 or TRBV6-3 and J usage is TRBJ1-6; no reliable D call. Trimming shortened V by 2 bases and J by 9 bases, and 8 bases separated the two germline ends. The CDR3 has 13 residues. Germline-derived CDR1 and CDR2 are MNHEY and SVGEGT. The CDR3 DNA follows: TGTGCCAGCAGTTACCCCGGTGGTTCACCCCTCCACTTT. Its translation: CASSYPGGSPLHF.

This sequence joins TRBV12-5 and TRBJ2-1; 7 bases map to TRBD1. V lost 3 bases to trimming and J lost 5 bases; unmatched junction nucleotides: 1. Germline V gene lookup returns CDR1 LGHNT and CDR2 FRNRAP. This CDR3 has 13 amino acids. The CDR3 coding sequence is TGTGCTAGTGGTTTAGGGACAGACAATGAGCAGTTCTTC. This translates into CASGLGTDNEQFF.

This clonotype has a handful of counts. The chain uses TRBV5-6 and TRBJ2-3; D gene ambiguous. This CDR3 region has 16 residues. The germline V gene has CDR1 SGHDT and CDR2 YYEEEE. Trimming took 0 bases from V and 0 from J, leaving 11 bases between them. CDR3 sequence: CASSLDGLVSTDTQYF. For the CDR3, the DNA is TGTGCCAGCAGCTTGGATGGCCTAGTCAGCACAGATACGCAGTATTTT.

This clonotype was seen a few times. J is TRBJ1-5 and V is TRBV5-6, with a tentative D call TRBD1 (5 bases). This CDR3 has 15 residues. V was trimmed by 4 bases and J by 9 bases, leaving 20 bases between them. The germline V gene has CDR1 SGHDT and CDR2 YYEEEE. CDR3 in amino acids: CASSRRGRTLGPQHF. CDR3 nucleotide sequence: TGTGCCAGCAGCCGTAGGGGACGGACCTTAGGGCCCCAGCATTTT.

The chain is built from TRBV7-9 and TRBJ2-1; D may be TRBD1 or TRBD2 (5 bases each). The CDR3 extends over 15 amino acids. Germline V CDR1 and CDR2: SEHNR, FQNEAQ (reference sequence). Trimming took off 5 bases at V and 8 bases at J, with 19 bases between the two ends. The CDR3 DNA is TGTGCCAGCAGCCCCATGGGACCCCTGAGGTATGAGCAGTTCTTC. This sequence encodes CASSPMGPLRYEQFF. The complete variable domain, with remaining parts taken from reference TRBV7-9 and TRBJ2-1, reads DTGVSQNPRHKITKRGQNVTFRCDPISEHNRLYWYRQTLGQGPEFLTYFQNEAQLEKSRLLSDRFSAERPKGSFSTLEIQRTEQGDSAMYLCASSPMGPLRYEQFFGPGTRLTVL.

This clonotype was detected a few times. The J gene is TRBJ1-2, the V gene TRBV7-9; the D gene is possibly TRBD1 (6 bases). The CDR3 is made up of 16 amino acids. Germline CDR1 SEHNR, CDR2 FQNEAQ (reference sequence). Trimming shortened V by 4 bases and J by 2 bases, and 17 bases separated the two germline ends. CDR3 sequence (DNA): TGTGCCAGCAGCTCCGGGACACCCATCGGGAACTATGGCTACACCTTC. It encodes CASSSGTPIGNYGYTF.

This clonotype has more than one count but fewer than ten. The gene calls are TRBV19 and TRBJ2-7, with D maybe TRBD1 (5 bases). Trimming took off 5 bases at V and 8 bases at J, with 16 bases between the two ends. CDR1 is LNHDA, CDR2 SQIVND, per germline (reference sequence). CDR3 size: 13 residues. The CDR3, as DNA: TGTGCCAGTAGTGGTGACAGTTCTACGAAGCAGTACTTC. Its protein is CASSGDSSTKQYF.

This clonotype showed up just a few times. The chain links TRBV4-1 to TRBJ2-1; the D gene is possibly TRBD2 (6 bases). Germline V gene data show CDR1 as MGHRA and CDR2 as YSYEKL. Trimming shortened V by 1 base and J by 4 bases, and 11 bases separated the two germline ends. CDR3 length: 15 amino acids. The CDR3, as DNA: TGCGCCAGCAGCCAAGGCGGGGTAGATTACAATGAGCAGTTCTTC. As protein: CASSQGGVDYNEQFF.

This clonotype was observed at least ten times. The chain combines TRBV7-2 with TRBJ1-3, with 7 nucleotides matching TRBD1. Trimming took 8 bases from V and 3 from J; bases not matched to a gene: 10. There are 15 residues in the CDR3. The germline gives CDR1 SGHTA, CDR2 FQGNSA. CDR3 loop: CASEDGTVYGNTIYF. Here the CDR3 DNA reads TGTGCCAGCGAAGATGGGACAGTTTATGGAAACACCATATATTTT.

V and J are TRBV6-2 or TRBV6-3 and TRBJ2-7; D is unclear. V shed 5 bases and J shed 5 bases, with 10 bases lying between them. The CDR3 is 12 amino acids. Germline CDR1 and CDR2: MNHEY and SVGEGT. The CDR3 sequence is CASSRTRNEQYV. Here the CDR3 DNA reads TGTGCCAGCAGTAGGACGAGAAACGAGCAGTACGTC.

Turning to this clonotype: An end of the junction does not agree with germline; a read error may underlie this. The CDR3 coding sequence is TGTGCCAGCACCTTGGGACCGGGATCCGGGGAGCTGTTTTTT. Translating it yields CASTLGPGSGELFF. J is TRBJ2-2 and V is TRBV5-6; either TRBD1 or TRBD2 may supply D (5 bases each). The CDR3 contains 14 residues. Germline V lookup: CDR1 SGHDT, CDR2 YYEEEE.